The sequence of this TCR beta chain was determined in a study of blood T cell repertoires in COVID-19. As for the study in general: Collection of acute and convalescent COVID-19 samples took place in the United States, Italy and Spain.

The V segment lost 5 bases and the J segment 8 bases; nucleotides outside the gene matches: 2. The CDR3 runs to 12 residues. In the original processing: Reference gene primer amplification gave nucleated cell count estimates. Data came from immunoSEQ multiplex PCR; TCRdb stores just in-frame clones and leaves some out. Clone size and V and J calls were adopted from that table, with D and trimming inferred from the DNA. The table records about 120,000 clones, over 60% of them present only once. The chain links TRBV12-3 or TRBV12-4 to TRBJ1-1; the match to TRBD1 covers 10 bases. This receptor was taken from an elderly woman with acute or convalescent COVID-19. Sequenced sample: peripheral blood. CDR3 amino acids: CASSPGQGEAFF. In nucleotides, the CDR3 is TGTGCCAGCAGTCCGGGACAGGGGGAAGCTTTCTTT.